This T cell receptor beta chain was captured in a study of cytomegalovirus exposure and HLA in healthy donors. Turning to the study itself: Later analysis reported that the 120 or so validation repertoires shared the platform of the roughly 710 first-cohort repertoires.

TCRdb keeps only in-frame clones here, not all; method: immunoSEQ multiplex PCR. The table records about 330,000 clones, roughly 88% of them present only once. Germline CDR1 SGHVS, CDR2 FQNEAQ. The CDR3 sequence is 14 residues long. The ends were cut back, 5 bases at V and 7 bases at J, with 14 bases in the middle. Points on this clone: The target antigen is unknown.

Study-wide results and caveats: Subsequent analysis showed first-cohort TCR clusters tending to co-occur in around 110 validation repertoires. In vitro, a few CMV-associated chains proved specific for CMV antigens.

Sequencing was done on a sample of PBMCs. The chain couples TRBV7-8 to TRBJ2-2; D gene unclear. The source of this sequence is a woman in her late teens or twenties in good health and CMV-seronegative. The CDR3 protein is CASSQSISGGELFF. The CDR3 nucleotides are TGTGCCAGCAGCCAATCTATTTCGGGCGGGGAGCTGTTTTTT.